The source of this T cell receptor (beta chain) is a study of CD8+ T cells in alopecia areata. Sequencing used cDNA as its template, made by extracting RNA and reverse transcribing it. Generated by immunoSEQ multiplex PCR, the TCRdb table keeps only in-frame clones and is missing some. This table has 65,000 to 100,000 clones, 45% to 60% appearing once. To note about this clone: Its antigen is still unknown.

Lesional scalp tissue (obtained by punch biopsy) and peripheral blood were collected from alopecia areata patients. Trimming pared 2 bases from V and 13 bases from J, leaving 14 bases between. CDR3 length: 12 residues. Germline values: CDR1 SEHNR, CDR2 FQNEAQ (reference sequence). General study results and limits: The study found higher clonality in lesional than normal scalp, especially in alopecia totalis/universalis.

J is TRBJ1-2 and V is TRBV7-9, with D possibly TRBD1 on 6 matching bases. Sequenced material: NKG2D-high CD8+ T cells sorted from blood. The TCR was taken from a human donor with alopecia areata. The CDR3 DNA reads as TGTGCCAGCAGCTTAACGGGGGCGCCTCTCACCTTC. Its translation is CASSLTGAPLTF. Combining the CDR3 with reference TRBV7-9 and TRBJ1-2 gives the whole variable domain DTGVSQNPRHKITKRGQNVTFRCDPISEHNRLYWYRQTLGQGPEFLTYFQNEAQLEKSRLLSDRFSAERPKGSFSTLEIQRTEQGDSAMYLCASSLTGAPLTFGSGTRLTVV.